This is a list of T cell receptor beta chains from one sample in a study of CD8 T cells in ankylosing spondylitis. One entry per CDR3 protein, called by TCRdb with MiXCR from the 5' RACE reads. The table records around 30,000 distinct CDR3 sequences, approximately 15% of them present only once. Sequenced input: blood. All receptors come from a male donor with ankylosing spondylitis or in good health (not recorded which). Each CDR3 is given with its conserved first and last residue. The D gene is left open where the match is weak. Clone size is given for some rows only: seen once, a few or many times, or a class if the clone is expanded.

d_call: TRBD1; j_call: TRBJ2-2; v_call: TRBV29-1; clone_size: NA; cdr3_aa: CSVTPGGNTGELFF; cdr3_nt: TGCAGCGTCACCCCAGGGGGCAACACCGGGGAGCTGTTTTTT
d_call: TRBD2; j_call: TRBJ2-3; v_call: TRBV28; clone_size: NA; cdr3_aa: CASSSAGVADTQYF; cdr3_nt: TGTGCCAGCAGTTCAGCGGGAGTGGCAGATACGCAGTATTTT
d_call: TRBD1; j_call: TRBJ2-3; v_call: TRBV7-2; clone_size: few; cdr3_aa: CASSLAGQGTDTQYF; cdr3_nt: TGTGCCAGCAGCTTAGCAGGACAGGGCACAGATACGCAGTATTTT
d_call: TRBD1; j_call: TRBJ2-7; v_call: TRBV28; clone_size: few; cdr3_aa: CASSLLGQGEQYF; cdr3_nt: TGTGCCAGCAGTTTATTGGGACAGGGGGAGCAGTACTTC
d_call: NA; j_call: TRBJ1-1; v_call: TRBV11-2; clone_size: many; cdr3_aa: CASSLGLNTEAFF; cdr3_nt: TGTGCCAGCAGCTTAGGACTGAACACTGAAGCTTTCTTT
d_call: NA; j_call: TRBJ1-1; v_call: TRBV29-1; clone_size: NA; cdr3_aa: CSAAFQRTTEAFF; cdr3_nt: TGCAGCGCCGCCTTTCAAAGGACCACTGAAGCTTTCTTT
d_call: NA; j_call: TRBJ2-2; v_call: TRBV5-1; clone_size: NA; cdr3_aa: CVSSLGPGGELFF; cdr3_nt: TGCGTCAGCAGCCTAGGCCCAGGCGGGGAGCTGTTTTTT
d_call: TRBD1; j_call: TRBJ2-1; v_call: TRBV29-1; clone_size: NA; cdr3_aa: CSGRDREHYNEQFF; cdr3_nt: TGCAGCGGGAGGGACAGGGAGCACTACAATGAGCAGTTCTTC
d_call: NA; j_call: TRBJ2-3; v_call: TRBV27; clone_size: NA; cdr3_aa: CASTPIFGTDTQYF; cdr3_nt: TGTGCCAGCACCCCCATCTTCGGCACAGATACGCAGTATTTT
d_call: TRBD1; j_call: TRBJ1-2; v_call: TRBV6-5; clone_size: few; cdr3_aa: CASRQGPYGYTF; cdr3_nt: TGTGCCAGCAGACAGGGGCCCTATGGCTACACCTTC
d_call: TRBD2; j_call: TRBJ2-3; v_call: TRBV4-3; clone_size: few; cdr3_aa: CASSQDFAGGSTDTQYF; cdr3_nt: TGCGCCAGCAGCCAAGATTTTGCGGGGGGAAGCACAGATACGCAGTATTTT
d_call: NA; j_call: TRBJ1-4; v_call: TRBV6-1; clone_size: NA; cdr3_aa: CASSNAALHEKLFF; cdr3_nt: TGTGCCAGCAGCAACGCAGCGCTCCATGAAAAACTGTTTTTT
d_call: NA; j_call: TRBJ2-2; v_call: TRBV11-2; clone_size: few; cdr3_aa: CASSFAAGELFF; cdr3_nt: TGTGCCAGCAGCTTTGCTGCCGGGGAGCTGTTTTTT
d_call: TRBD2; j_call: TRBJ2-1; v_call: TRBV7-3; clone_size: few; cdr3_aa: CASSLGLAGHNEQFF; cdr3_nt: TGTGCCAGCAGCTTAGGACTAGCGGGCCACAATGAGCAGTTCTTC
d_call: TRBD2; j_call: TRBJ2-4; v_call: TRBV28; clone_size: few; cdr3_aa: CASSFGGGKNIQYF; cdr3_nt: TGTGCCAGCAGTTTTGGGGGGGGCAAAAACATTCAGTACTTC
d_call: TRBD1; j_call: TRBJ2-3; v_call: TRBV5-1; clone_size: few; cdr3_aa: CASSYSTGGLDTQYF; cdr3_nt: TGCGCCAGCAGCTACTCGACAGGGGGCCTCGATACGCAGTATTTT
d_call: TRBD1; j_call: TRBJ2-2; v_call: TRBV4-3; clone_size: NA; cdr3_aa: CASSQPGDRAPGELFF; cdr3_nt: TGCGCCAGCAGCCAACCCGGCGACAGGGCCCCCGGGGAGCTGTTTTTT
d_call: NA; j_call: TRBJ2-1; v_call: TRBV5-1; clone_size: few; cdr3_aa: CASSPRGSGNEQFF; cdr3_nt: TGCGCCAGCAGCCCACGGGGGAGTGGCAATGAGCAGTTCTTC
d_call: NA; j_call: TRBJ2-5; v_call: TRBV20-1; clone_size: once; cdr3_aa: CSARMAGQETQYF; cdr3_nt: TGCAGTGCTAGGATGGCAGGCCAAGAGACCCAGTACTTC
d_call: NA; j_call: TRBJ1-5; v_call: TRBV6-5; clone_size: few; cdr3_aa: CASGDGATPHQPQHF; cdr3_nt: TGTGCCAGCGGCGATGGGGCGACCCCCCATCAGCCCCAGCATTTT
d_call: TRBD1; j_call: TRBJ2-3; v_call: TRBV27; clone_size: few; cdr3_aa: CASKTGQGHNADTQYF; cdr3_nt: TGTGCCAGCAAAACGGGACAGGGGCATAATGCAGATACGCAGTATTTT
d_call: NA; j_call: TRBJ2-7; v_call: TRBV20-1; clone_size: few; cdr3_aa: CSASSGVEQYF; cdr3_nt: TGCAGTGCTAGTTCCGGGGTCGAGCAGTACTTC
d_call: NA; j_call: TRBJ2-5; v_call: TRBV3-1; clone_size: medium-sized; cdr3_aa: CASSQDLRRQETQYF; cdr3_nt: TGTGCCAGCAGCCAAGATCTGCGACGTCAAGAGACCCAGTACTTC
d_call: NA; j_call: TRBJ1-4; v_call: TRBV7-2; clone_size: few; cdr3_aa: CASSLEATNEKLFF; cdr3_nt: TGTGCCAGCAGCTTAGAAGCCACTAATGAAAAACTGTTTTTT
d_call: NA; j_call: TRBJ1-4; v_call: TRBV7-2; clone_size: few; cdr3_aa: CASSLGGYGGEKLFF; cdr3_nt: TGTGCCAGCAGCTTAGGGGGGTATGGAGGTGAAAAACTGTTTTTT
d_call: NA; j_call: TRBJ1-1; v_call: TRBV5-1; clone_size: NA; cdr3_aa: CASSFRGSGHTEAFF; cdr3_nt: TGCGCCAGCAGCTTCCGGGGGTCGGGGCACACTGAAGCTTTCTTT
d_call: NA; j_call: TRBJ2-2; v_call: TRBV28; clone_size: NA; cdr3_aa: CASSRTFANTGELFF; cdr3_nt: TGTGCCAGCAGCCGAACATTCGCGAACACCGGGGAGCTGTTTTTT
d_call: NA; j_call: TRBJ2-3; v_call: TRBV20-1; clone_size: few; cdr3_aa: CSARIGGQVDTQYF; cdr3_nt: TGCAGTGCTAGGATTGGGGGGCAAGTGGATACGCAGTATTTT
d_call: NA; j_call: TRBJ2-2; v_call: TRBV5-5; clone_size: NA; cdr3_aa: CASSFGPDGELFF; cdr3_nt: TGTGCCAGCAGCTTTGGACCGGACGGGGAGCTGTTTTTT
d_call: NA; j_call: TRBJ2-1; v_call: TRBV2; clone_size: few; cdr3_aa: CASSPRRNEQFF; cdr3_nt: TGTGCCAGCAGTCCCCGCAGGAATGAGCAGTTCTTC
d_call: NA; j_call: TRBJ2-1; v_call: TRBV3-1; clone_size: few; cdr3_aa: CASSQDQRDNEQFF; cdr3_nt: TGTGCCAGCAGCCAAGATCAGAGGGACAATGAGCAGTTCTTC
d_call: TRBD2; j_call: TRBJ2-2; v_call: TRBV29-1; clone_size: few; cdr3_aa: CSVDPSGGRAGELFF; cdr3_nt: TGCAGCGTTGATCCTAGCGGGGGGAGGGCCGGGGAGCTGTTTTTT
d_call: NA; j_call: TRBJ2-7; v_call: TRBV29-1; clone_size: NA; cdr3_aa: CSLRRGAGQYF; cdr3_nt: TGCAGCCTACGCCGGGGGGCAGGGCAGTACTTC
d_call: NA; j_call: TRBJ1-5; v_call: TRBV20-1; clone_size: few; cdr3_aa: CSARGRTNQPQHF; cdr3_nt: TGCAGTGCTAGGGGACGGACCAATCAGCCCCAGCATTTT
d_call: NA; j_call: TRBJ2-1; v_call: TRBV7-3; clone_size: many; cdr3_aa: CASSLVDGMNEQFF; cdr3_nt: TGTGCCAGCAGCTTAGTCGACGGTATGAATGAGCAGTTCTTC
d_call: NA; j_call: TRBJ1-4; v_call: TRBV7-9; clone_size: NA; cdr3_aa: CASSLPTGFGEKLFF; cdr3_nt: TGTGCCAGCAGCCTACCGACAGGTTTTGGTGAAAAACTGTTTTTT
d_call: NA; j_call: TRBJ1-5; v_call: TRBV28; clone_size: NA; cdr3_aa: CASSAPAGAQDNQPQHF; cdr3_nt: TGTGCCAGCAGTGCCCCTGCCGGGGCGCAGGACAATCAGCCCCAGCATTTT